This TCR beta chain was recorded in a study of blood T cell repertoires in COVID-19. TCRdb's copy holds only in-frame clones and misses some; the assay was immunoSEQ multiplex PCR. Among 29,000 or so clones listed, around 89% were seen once. The ends were cut back, 0 bases at V and 6 bases at J, with 9 bases in the middle. Germline V gene data show CDR1 as SGDLS and CDR2 as YYNGEE. The CDR3 runs to 14 residues. This clone has a single count. The specimen was peripheral blood. The receptor was derived from a human donor in a cohort sampled during active COVID-19. The V call is TRBV9, the J call TRBJ2-2; D may be TRBD2 (7 bases). The CDR3 region is CASSVEGGAGELFF. CDR3 coding DNA: TGTGCCAGCAGCGTAGAAGGGGGGGCCGGGGAGCTGTTTTTT.